This TCR beta chain derives from a study of T cell responses to AZD1222 COVID-19 vaccine. Study-level findings and limits: Among vaccine-associated CD4 TCRs, coverage spanned spike, with dominance at 160-218 and 743-854. Increased Spike-specific TCR breadth and depth were observed after two AZD1222 doses. It should be noted that donors were predominantly white British and more often female, and clonal diversity was possibly underestimated.

Points on this clone: Its target is not known.

The method was immunoSEQ multiplex PCR; TCRdb's version includes in-frame clones alone and lacks a portion of them. Here the sample spans about 180,000 clones, 80% to 90% being singletons. Deletions cut 0 bases from V and 7 bases from J, with 12 bases between. The CDR3 contains 14 residues. Germline lookup yields CDR1 MNHEY and CDR2 SVGAGI. The sequencing here drew on peripheral blood, taken 28 days after the second AZD1222 dose. The clonotype comes from an adult who received the AZD1222 COVID-19 vaccine. The genes are TRBV6-5 and TRBJ1-2; D may be TRBD1 (5 bases). CDR3 amino acids: CASSYSRGRSGYTF. CDR3 bases: TGTGCCAGCAGTTACTCCCGGGGCCGGTCTGGCTACACCTTC.